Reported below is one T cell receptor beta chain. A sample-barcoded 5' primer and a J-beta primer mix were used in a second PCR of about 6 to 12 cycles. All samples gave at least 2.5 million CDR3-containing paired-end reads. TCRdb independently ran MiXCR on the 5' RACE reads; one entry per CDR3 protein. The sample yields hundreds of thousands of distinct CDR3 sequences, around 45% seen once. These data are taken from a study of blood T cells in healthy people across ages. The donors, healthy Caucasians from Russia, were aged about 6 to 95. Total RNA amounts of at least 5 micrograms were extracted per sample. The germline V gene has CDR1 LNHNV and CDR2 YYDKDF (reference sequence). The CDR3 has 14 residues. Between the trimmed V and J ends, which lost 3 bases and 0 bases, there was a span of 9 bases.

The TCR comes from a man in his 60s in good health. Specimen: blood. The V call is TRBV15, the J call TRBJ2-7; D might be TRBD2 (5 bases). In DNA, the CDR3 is TGTGCCACCAGCAGGGACGGAGGCTCCTACGAGCAGTACTTC. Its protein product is CATSRDGGSYEQYF.